These 17 T cell receptor beta chains share one sample of origin, sequenced in a study of blood T cells in healthy people across ages. PCR was performed a second time for about 7 to 12 cycles using a sample-barcoded 5' primer and a J-beta primer mix. MiXCR, run by TCRdb on the 5' RACE reads, gives a single entry per CDR3 protein. The data show some 1.4 million distinct CDR3 sequences, approximately 40% seen once. Sequencing used blood. Receptors originate from a woman between 18 and 30 years old in good health.

V is TRBV4-1 and J is TRBJ2-1; no definite D call. The DNA end lines up better with TRBJ2-7; the J call may be wrong. The length of the CDR3 is 17 residues. Looked up from germline, CDR1 is MGHRA and CDR2 is YSYEKL. CDR3 coding DNA: TGCGCCAGCAGCCAAGACTCCGCTAGGAGCTCCTACAATGAGCAGTACTTC. Translation gives CASSQDSARSSYNEQYF.

V usage is TRBV4-2 and J usage is TRBJ2-7; D is perhaps TRBD2 (6 bases). V dropped 4 bases and J dropped 1 base, with 14 bases sitting between them. The CDR3 sequence is 15 residues long. The germline V gene encodes CDR1 LGHNA and CDR2 YNFKEQ. CDR3 sequence reads: CASSPRLGESYEQYF. The DNA for the CDR3 is TGTGCCAGCAGCCCCCGACTAGGGGAATCCTACGAGCAGTACTTC.

In its sample, this clonotype was seen a few times. This chain uses TRBV20-1 with TRBJ1-4; maybe TRBD1 (5 bases). This CDR3 spans 14 amino acids. Per the germline V gene, CDR1 is DFQATT and CDR2 is SNEGSKA (reference sequence). Trimming took 5 bases from V and 1 from J, leaving 11 bases between them. The CDR3 bases are TGCAGTGCTTTCGTTCAGGGAACTAATGAAAAACTGTTTTTT. This sequence encodes CSAFVQGTNEKLFF.

This clonotype was recorded many times. The chain combines TRBV6-5 with TRBJ1-6, with D maybe TRBD1 (6 bases). V shed 0 bases and J shed 8 bases, with 14 bases lying between them. From germline, CDR1 is MNHEY and CDR2 SVGAGI. The CDR3 consists of 16 residues. The CDR3 sequence is CASSYSSPGADSPLHF. In DNA form, the CDR3 reads TGTGCCAGCAGTTACTCGAGTCCGGGGGCGGATTCACCCCTCCACTTT.

This clonotype was detected only a few times. The genes are TRBV12-3 or TRBV12-4 and TRBJ1-1; D not certain. CDR3 length: 11 residues. V was shortened by 10 bases and J by 0 bases, with 6 bases between the two germline ends. CDR3 in amino acids: CATFMNTEAFF. Written as DNA, the CDR3 is TGTGCCACCTTTATGAACACTGAAGCTTTCTTT.

This chain uses TRBV6-2 or TRBV6-3 with TRBJ1-1, with a possible D match to TRBD1 (5 bases). The CDR3 consists of 15 residues. Germline V CDR1 and CDR2: MNHEY, SVGEGT. Trimming pared 2 bases from V and 3 bases from J, leaving 13 bases between. CDR3 sequence reads: CASSYPAAGDTEAFF. In DNA, the CDR3 is TGTGCCAGCAGTTACCCAGCCGCGGGGGACACTGAAGCTTTCTTT.

This clonotype came up a few times. The rearrangement uses TRBV16 and TRBJ1-1; the D gene is possibly TRBD1 (5 bases). With 2 bases removed from V and 5 bases from J, the gap between germline ends came to 15 bases. The CDR3 has 15 residues. Germline CDR1 KGHSY, CDR2 FQNENV. The CDR3 spells CASSQVMSGRTEAFF. DNA for the CDR3: TGTGCCAGCAGCCAAGTGATGTCAGGGAGGACTGAAGCTTTCTTT.

The chain links TRBV6-1 to TRBJ2-2, with D uncertain. The CDR3 runs 13 residues. V was shortened by 8 bases and J by 6 bases, with 13 bases between the two germline ends. Germline lookup yields CDR1 MNHNS and CDR2 SASEGT. CDR3 amino acids: CASSWSASGELFF. The CDR3, as DNA: TGTGCCAGCTCGTGGTCCGCGTCCGGGGAGCTGTTTTTT.

The gene calls are TRBV15 and TRBJ2-6; no clear D. Germline CDR1 LNHNV, CDR2 YYDKDF (reference sequence). Trimming shortened V by 0 bases and J by 0 bases, and 15 bases separated the two germline ends. CDR3 length: 19 residues. The CDR3: CATSRDGGRKNSGANVLTF. Here the CDR3 DNA reads TGTGCCACCAGCAGAGATGGCGGCAGGAAGAACTCTGGGGCCAACGTCCTGACTTTC.

The V call is TRBV29-1, the J call TRBJ2-3, with D tentatively TRBD2 (7 bases). V was cut by 3 bases and J by 2 bases, with 9 bases left in between. CDR1 SQVTM and CDR2 ANQGSEA come from the germline V gene. This CDR3 contains 13 residues. This CDR3 is CSVEGGHTDTQYF. The CDR3, as DNA: TGCAGCGTTGAGGGGGGGCACACAGATACGCAGTATTTT.

This clonotype was counted only a few times. The V and J genes are TRBV3-1 and TRBJ2-1; D gene ambiguous. CDR1 and CDR2 (germline): LGHDT, YNNKEL (reference sequence). V dropped 3 bases and J dropped 12 bases, with 9 bases sitting between them. This CDR3 is 11 amino acids long. CDR3 residues: CASSHIRLQFF. DNA for the CDR3: TGTGCCAGCAGCCATATCCGGCTGCAGTTCTTC.

The sample holds one count of this clonotype. The CDR3 DNA is TGCGCCAGCAGCTTGGGGAGCACCATATATTTT. Translating it yields CASSLGSTIYF. The gene calls are TRBV5-1 and TRBJ1-3, with D uncertain. The CDR3 is 11 residues long. Germline V gives CDR1 SGHRS, CDR2 YFSETQ. With 0 bases removed from V and 9 bases from J, the gap between germline ends came to 4 bases.

Written as DNA, the CDR3 is TGTGCCAGCAGAAACTCAGCGGGGAATGAGCAGTACTTC. Its translation: CASRNSAGNEQYF. The V and J genes are TRBV7-2 and TRBJ2-7; 7 bases agree with TRBD2. The germline gives CDR1 SGHTA, CDR2 FQGNSA. The CDR3 extends over 13 amino acids. The junction had 9 bases not matched to a gene; V was cut back by 6 bases and J by 7 bases.

V usage is TRBV27 and J usage is TRBJ1-4; 10 nucleotides align to TRBD1. V dropped 6 bases and J dropped 8; count of bases not matched to a gene: 9. CDR3 length equals 15 residues. Germline CDR1 is MNHEY and CDR2 is SMNVEV (reference sequence). DNA of the CDR3: TGTGCCAGCAGCCCCCCGGGACAGGGGCGAGAAAAACTGTTTTTT. This encodes CASSPPGQGREKLFF.

The chain links TRBV20-1 to TRBJ1-2; D is unclear. Germline assignment: CDR1 DFQATT and CDR2 SNEGSKA (reference sequence). The CDR3 extends over 15 amino acids. V was pared by 0 bases and J by 4 bases, with 15 bases between. The CDR3 coding sequence is TGCAGTGCTAGAGATAGGGTCGGGGTGGGCTATGGCTACACCTTC. It is translated as CSARDRVGVGYGYTF.

This clonotype was observed a handful of times. This chain uses TRBV20-1 with TRBJ1-1; TRBD1 aligns across 11 bases. CDR1 is DFQATT, CDR2 SNEGSKA, per germline (reference sequence). The CDR3 spans 13 residues. After removal of 0 bases from V and 11 bases from J, the junction contained 5 bases not matched to a gene. In nucleotides, the CDR3 is TGCAGTGCTAGAGACGGACAGGGGGCAAAGGCTTTCTTT. Translating it yields CSARDGQGAKAFF.

This clonotype showed up just a few times. The J gene is TRBJ1-6, the V gene TRBV10-3; a possible D gene is TRBD1 (5 bases). CDR1 and CDR2 from the germline V gene are ENHRY and SYGVKD. This CDR3 is 13 amino acids long. The V end was cut by 10 bases, the J end by 7 bases, with 14 bases between. The CDR3 DNA follows: TGTGCCACCCACCGGGGGAGGAATTCACCCCTCCACTTT. It codes for CATHRGRNSPLHF.